The clone carrying this T cell receptor beta chain was found a few times. Germline V gene sequence: CDR1 SGHRS, CDR2 YFSETQ. V was trimmed by 2 bases and J by 3 bases, leaving 11 bases between them. The CDR3 runs 14 residues. These data are taken from a study of blood T cell repertoires in COVID-19. Source study methods: Reference gene primer amplification gave nucleated cell count estimates. This table comes from immunoSEQ multiplex PCR, and its TCRdb copy is limited to in-frame clones, with some not included. V and J calls and clone size are copied from that table; D and trimming were computed from the DNA. The sample contains some 200,000 clones, approximately 85% of which appear only once.

The origin of this receptor is a woman between 65 and 79 years old with COVID-19, enrolled during active disease. V gene TRBV5-1 combines with J gene TRBJ1-2, with TRBD1 as a possible D gene (6 bases). Material for sequencing was peripheral blood. In nucleotides, the CDR3 is TGCGCCAGCAGCTTATGGACAGCAGACTATGGCTACACCTTC. Translation gives CASSLWTADYGYTF. Combining the CDR3 with reference TRBV5-1 and TRBJ1-2 gives the whole variable domain KAGVTQTPRYLIKTRGQQVTLSCSPISGHRSVSWYQQTPGQGLQFLFEYFSETQRNKGNFPGRFSGRQFSNSRSEMNVSTLELGDSALYLCASSLWTADYGYTFGSGTRLTVV.